These 13 T cell receptor beta chains share one sample of origin, sequenced in a study of T cells in Graves' hyperthyroidism and ophthalmopathy. Using RNA transcripts as the source, TCR beta CDR3 regions were amplified. When the TCR CDR3 underwent first-round RT-PCR, the HTBI primer set was used. TCRdb fed the multiplex PCR reads into MiXCR, producing one record per CDR3 protein. The repertoire holds roughly 600,000 distinct CDR3 sequences, with 13% to 15% as singletons. Sequencing was performed on blood. The receptors shown here come from a woman aged 45-59 years with Graves' ophthalmopathy.

This clonotype was observed a handful of times. A read error may account for a junction end that differs from germline. The V call is TRBV7-2, the J call TRBJ1-4, with D uncertain. The CDR3 covers 16 residues. CDR1 is SGHTA and CDR2 is FQGNSA in the germline V gene. CDR3 residues: CASSLARTGFNGKLFF. The CDR3 DNA reads as TGTGCCAGCAGCTTAGCGCGGACGGGTTTCAATGGAAAACTGTTTTTT.

This chain links TRBV5-6 with TRBJ1-5, with a tentative D call TRBD1 (5 bases). Per germline, CDR1 SGHDT and CDR2 YYEEEE. The germline V and J ends were trimmed by 3 bases and 6 bases, with 10 bases remaining between them. The CDR3 covers 13 residues. The chain's CDR3 is CASSSTGTQPQHF. DNA for the CDR3: TGTGCCAGCAGCTCCACTGGGACTCAGCCCCAGCATTTT.

In the case of this clonotype: This could be a read error, since a much larger clone is one nucleotide away. The chain uses TRBV12-3 or TRBV12-4 and TRBJ2-2, with D perhaps TRBD2 (5 bases). This CDR3 has 13 amino acids. The CDR3 here is CASSLASPGEPFF. The CDR3 DNA reads TGTGCCAGCAGTTTGGCATCGCCCGGGGAGCCGTTTTTT.

The CDR3 sequence: CASSLMRDRGEWSDQPQHF. The CDR3, as DNA: TGTGCCAGCAGTTTAATGCGGGACAGGGGGGAGTGGTCGGATCAGCCCCAGCATTTT. V usage is TRBV12-3 or TRBV12-4 and J usage is TRBJ1-5; 11 nucleotides agree with TRBD1. The CDR3 contains 19 residues. Trimming took 2 bases from V and 5 from J; bases not matched to a gene: 14.

This clonotype was counted ten times or more. The chain combines TRBV27 with TRBJ2-1, with 9 bases matching TRBD2. The CDR3 is 13 residues long. V was clipped by 5 bases and J by 7 bases; unmatched bases: 3. The germline V gene encodes CDR1 MNHEY and CDR2 SMNVEV (reference sequence). The CDR3 DNA is TGTGCCAGCAGTCTAGCGGGACAAAATGAGCAGTTCTTC. It translates to CASSLAGQNEQFF.

Many counts were recorded for this clonotype. The rearrangement joins TRBV5-1 to TRBJ2-1; TRBD2 matches 12 bases. The V and J ends lost 0 bases and 8 bases, in that order; junction bases with no gene match: 3. Germline lookup yields CDR1 SGHRS and CDR2 YFSETQ. The CDR3 length is 15 residues. The CDR3: CASSLASGRGDEQFF. The CDR3 DNA reads as TGCGCCAGCAGCTTGGCTAGCGGGAGGGGCGATGAGCAGTTCTTC.

As concerns this clonotype: A read error is possible here, since a much larger clone lies one base away. The chain combines TRBV28 with TRBJ2-2; 12 bases agree with TRBD2. This CDR3 contains 15 residues. Germline V gives CDR1 MDHEN, CDR2 SYDVKM. The trim removed 7 bases at V and 3 bases at J, leaving 3 bases unmatched. CDR3 sequence reads: CASNRLAGDTGELFF. The CDR3 DNA sequence: TGTGCCAGCAACCGACTAGCGGGAGACACCGGGGAGCTGTTTTTT.

This clonotype came up a few times. This chain joins TRBV20-1 and TRBJ1-3, with D unclear. The CDR3 is made up of 15 amino acids. Germline CDR1 is DFQATT and CDR2 is SNEGSKA (reference sequence). Trimming shortened V by 0 bases and J by 0 bases, and 9 bases separated the two germline ends. CDR3 in amino acids: CSARETLGSGNTIYF. The CDR3 coding sequence is TGCAGTGCTAGAGAGACTCTCGGCTCTGGAAACACCATATATTTT.

This clonotype was recorded at least ten times. The J gene is TRBJ2-5, the V gene TRBV25-1, with D perhaps TRBD2 (6 bases). Germline CDR1 and CDR2: MGHDK and SYGVNS. Deletions cut 2 bases from V and 5 bases from J, with 15 bases between. There are 15 residues in the CDR3. The CDR3 DNA reads TGTGCCAGCAGTGAAGCGGGATCGGTCGAGGAGACCCAGTACTTC. This encodes CASSEAGSVEETQYF.

This clonotype was observed once. This sequence joins TRBV10-3 and TRBJ2-3; 9 bases match TRBD1. The trim removed 5 bases at V and 4 bases at J, leaving 4 bases unmatched. The CDR3 length is 14 residues. Germline values: CDR1 ENHRY, CDR2 SYGVKD. In nucleotides, the CDR3 is TGTGCCATCAGTCGGGGGACAGGGCCAGATACGCAGTATTTT. Amino acid sequence: CAISRGTGPDTQYF.

This clonotype was observed at least ten times. DNA of the CDR3: TGTGCCAGCAGTTCTAGCGGAGTCGACAATGAGCAGTTCTTC. This sequence encodes CASSSSGVDNEQFF. The chain uses TRBV27 and TRBJ2-1; 7 bases fit TRBD2. The junction had 5 bases not matched to a gene; V was cut back by 4 bases and J by 5 bases. CDR1 is MNHEY, CDR2 SMNVEV, per germline (reference sequence). There are 14 residues in the CDR3.

This clonotype was counted at least ten times. This chain uses TRBV7-2 with TRBJ1-2; D is possibly TRBD1 (5 bases). CDR3 length: 14 residues. Germline CDR1 and CDR2: SGHTA and FQGNSA. Trimming removed 5 bases at V and 4 bases at J, with 14 bases between. This chain's CDR3 is CASSQLLGGYGYTF. The CDR3 bases are TGTGCCAGCAGCCAACTCCTCGGGGGCTATGGCTACACCTTC.

Many counts were recorded for this clonotype. The chain joins TRBV6-2 or TRBV6-3 to TRBJ2-7; no clear D gene. Trimming left V 0 bases short and J 2 bases short, with 11 bases between. This CDR3 spans 15 amino acids. The V gene's germline CDR1 is MNHEY and CDR2 SVGEGT. The CDR3: CASSYSGRGTYEQYF. For the CDR3, the DNA is TGTGCCAGCAGTTACTCGGGTCGCGGAACCTACGAGCAGTACTTC.